The 25 T cell receptor beta chains below were found in one sample sequenced in a study of T-cell memory formation after mild COVID-19. TCRdb independently ran MiXCR on the 5' RACE reads; one entry per CDR3 protein. This sample has about 110,000 distinct CDR3 sequences, with around 12% found just once. Material: PBMCs or a T cell subset sorted from them (not recorded which). These receptors came from an adult woman who had mild COVID-19 (a few samples of this study predate the infection). Cell type and time point are not known.

This clonotype has a count of ten or more. The chain joins TRBV5-1 to TRBJ2-7, with TRBD1 matching 9 bases. Germline trimming cut 4 bases from V and 3 bases from J; bases unmatched to any gene: 2. CDR3 length equals 13 residues. Germline V gene lookup returns CDR1 SGHRS and CDR2 YFSETQ. The DNA of the CDR3 is TGCGCCAGCAGCCTGACAGGGGGCTACGAGCAGTACTTC. Translating it yields CASSLTGGYEQYF. Drawing the rest from reference TRBV5-1 and TRBJ2-7, the complete variable domain is KAGVTQTPRYLIKTRGQQVTLSCSPISGHRSVSWYQQTPGQGLQFLFEYFSETQRNKGNFPGRFSGRQFSNSRSEMNVSTLELGDSALYLCASSLTGGYEQYFGPGTRLTVT.

This clonotype was observed a handful of times. The V gene is TRBV21-1, the J gene TRBJ2-5. TRBV21-1 corresponds to a pseudogene. The CDR3 covers 13 residues. CDR3 sequence reads: CASTLLGQETQYF. The CDR3 DNA reads as TGTGCCAGCACCCTACTGGGACAAGAGACCCAGTACTTC.

There are a few counts of this clonotype. The chain has TRBV9 and TRBJ1-1; 8 nucleotides agree with TRBD1. In germline, CDR1 is SGDLS, CDR2 YYNGEE. J was trimmed by 4 bases and V by 0 bases; bases with no gene match: 2. The CDR3 consists of 14 residues. The DNA for the CDR3 is TGTGCCAGCAGCGTAGGAACAGGGGGCACTGAAGCTTTCTTT. Protein: CASSVGTGGTEAFF.

J is TRBJ2-1 and V is TRBV25-1; D gene ambiguous. The CDR3 length is 10 residues. Germline lookup yields CDR1 MGHDK and CDR2 SYGVNS. Trimming removed 4 bases from V and 9 bases from J, with 4 bases in between. The chain's CDR3 is CASSGSEQFF. DNA for the CDR3: TGTGCCAGCAGTGGCAGTGAGCAGTTCTTC.

This clonotype was counted many times. The rearrangement links TRBV4-1 to TRBJ2-3; possible D gene TRBD1, 6 bases. Between the trimmed V and J ends, which lost 3 bases and 2 bases, there was a span of 18 bases. This CDR3 spans 17 amino acids. The germline V gene has CDR1 MGHRA and CDR2 YSYEKL. CDR3 in amino acids: CASSHAYHRDPTDTQYF. In DNA form, the CDR3 reads TGCGCCAGCAGCCATGCTTACCACAGGGATCCCACAGATACGCAGTATTTT.

This clonotype was seen only a few times. The chain combines TRBV5-6 with TRBJ1-2; TRBD1 might be the D (6 bases). Trimming removed 3 bases at V and 6 bases at J, with 21 bases between. The germline V gene has CDR1 SGHDT and CDR2 YYEEEE. The CDR3 sequence is 16 residues long. CDR3 amino acids: CASSSGSGQSLDGYTF. The CDR3 DNA follows: TGTGCCAGCAGCTCCGGTAGTGGACAGTCCTTGGATGGCTACACCTTC.

The chain combines TRBV6-5 with TRBJ1-2; TRBD1 agrees at 8 bases. The CDR3 spans 13 residues. The V gene's germline CDR1 is MNHEY and CDR2 SVGAGI. J lost 4 bases, V lost 6 bases, and 4 bases had no gene match. The CDR3 region is CASSQGAGYGYTF. CDR3 nucleotides: TGTGCCAGCAGCCAGGGGGCTGGCTATGGCTACACCTTC.

V and J are TRBV7-3 and TRBJ2-3, with D perhaps being TRBD1 or TRBD2 (5 bases each). Trimming removed 2 bases from V and 2 bases from J, with 11 bases in between. The CDR3 totals 15 residues. Germline-derived CDR1 and CDR2 are SGHTA and FQGTGA. CDR3 protein: CASSLSGTITDTQYF. The CDR3 DNA reads TGTGCCAGCAGCTTATCGGGGACCATCACAGATACGCAGTATTTT.

The chain employs TRBV18 and TRBJ2-3; D is possibly TRBD1 (6 bases). This CDR3 is built from 13 residues. The ends were cut back, 8 bases at V and 5 bases at J, with 14 bases in the middle. Germline CDR1 reads KGHSH; CDR2 reads LQKENI. The CDR3: CASAQGSGDTQYF. CDR3 DNA sequence: TGTGCCAGCGCCCAGGGGAGTGGAGATACGCAGTATTTT. Full variable domain (remainder filled in from reference TRBV18 and TRBJ2-3): NAGVMQNPRHLVRRRGQEARLRCSPMKGHSHVYWYRQLPEEGLKFMVYLQKENIIDESGMPKERFSAEFPKEGPSILRIQQVVRGDSAAYFCASAQGSGDTQYFGPGTRLTVL.

This clonotype was seen only a few times. The V call is TRBV6-6, the J call TRBJ1-5, with TRBD1 as a possible D gene (5 bases). CDR1 is MNHNY, CDR2 SVGAGI, per germline (reference sequence). This CDR3 has 15 amino acids. V was shortened by 0 bases and J by 7 bases, with 13 bases between the two germline ends. CDR3 loop: CASSYSGGGSQPQHF. The CDR3 nucleotides are TGTGCCAGCAGTTACTCGGGGGGGGGATCGCAGCCCCAGCATTTT.

This clonotype was seen only a few times. The chain uses TRBV4-1 and TRBJ1-1; the D is unclear. Trimming took off 1 base at V and 1 base at J, with 10 bases between the two ends. Germline values: CDR1 MGHRA, CDR2 YSYEKL. CDR3 length equals 15 residues. CDR3 bases: TGCGCCAGCAGCCAAGCTAGACAAACGAACACTGAAGCTTTCTTT. This codes for CASSQARQTNTEAFF.

V gene TRBV18 combines with J gene TRBJ1-2; 9 bases match TRBD1. The CDR3 has 17 amino acids. Germline V lookup: CDR1 KGHSH, CDR2 LQKENI. The V and J ends lost 0 bases and 0 bases, in that order; junction bases with no gene match: 5. CDR3 residues: CASSPPGQGPANYGYTF. The CDR3 DNA follows: TGTGCCAGCTCACCACCGGGACAGGGCCCAGCTAACTATGGCTACACCTTC.

The J gene is TRBJ2-7, the V gene TRBV15; D unclear. CDR1 and CDR2 (germline): LNHNV, YYDKDF (reference sequence). V lost 5 bases to trimming and J lost 2 bases, with 7 bases between them. The CDR3 covers 12 residues. The CDR3 sequence is CATSRSTYEQYF. As DNA, the CDR3 is TGTGCCACCAGCCGATCCACCTACGAGCAGTACTTC.

This clonotype has at least ten counts. CDR3 coding DNA: TGCAGCGCCGACCGGGACTACAACAATGAGCAGTTCTTC. Translating gives CSADRDYNNEQFF. This sequence joins TRBV29-1 and TRBJ2-1, with 7 bases that match TRBD2. The CDR3 length is 13 residues. Losses at the gene ends were 7 bases for V and 5 bases for J; bases not matched to a gene: 8. Looked up from germline, CDR1 is SQVTM and CDR2 is ANQGSEA.

Only a few counts were recorded for this clonotype. This rearrangement joins TRBV30 to TRBJ1-2, with D tentatively TRBD1 (6 bases). Trimming removed 3 bases from V and 4 bases from J, with 15 bases in between. Germline V gene lookup returns CDR1 GTSNPN and CDR2 SVGIG (reference sequence). The CDR3 runs 14 residues. DNA for the CDR3: TGTGCCTGGAGGGAAAAGGACAGACCCTATGGCTACACCTTC. Its translation is CAWREKDRPYGYTF.

This clonotype was seen a few times. This chain connects TRBV21-1 to TRBJ2-7; the D call in the table, TRBD1, was not verified against the DNA. TRBV21-1 is an annotated pseudogene. The CDR3 spans 16 residues. CDR3 amino acids: CASSKEKGQGPYEQYF. The CDR3 DNA reads as TGTGCCAGCAGCAAAGAAAAGGGACAGGGACCCTACGAGCAGTACTTC.

CDR3 sequence (DNA): TGTGCCAGCAGCCCTAGTAGCGGGGGGAATGAGCAGTTCTTC. Translation gives CASSPSSGGNEQFF. The J gene is TRBJ2-1, the V gene TRBV7-9; 10 positions agree with TRBD2. The CDR3 extends over 14 amino acids. Germline CDR1 SEHNR, CDR2 FQNEAQ (reference sequence). Losses at the gene ends were 5 bases for V and 7 bases for J; bases not matched to a gene: 5.

This clonotype was counted at least ten times. J is TRBJ2-3 and V is TRBV12-3 or TRBV12-4; D is ambiguous. The CDR3 runs 15 residues. Between the trimmed V and J ends, which lost 6 bases and 2 bases, there was a span of 15 bases. The CDR3 loop reads CASRALAYDTDTQYF. CDR3 bases: TGTGCCAGCAGGGCTCTGGCGTACGACACAGATACGCAGTATTTT.

Many counts were recorded for this clonotype. The J gene is TRBJ1-1, the V gene TRBV5-1, with D hard to call. The germline CDR1 and CDR2 sequences are SGHRS and YFSETQ. The CDR3 totals 11 residues. V was cut by 4 bases and J by 7 bases, with 8 bases left in between. CDR3 nucleotide sequence: TGCGCCAGCAGCCTGGGCCTTGAAGCTTTCTTT. The encoded protein is CASSLGLEAFF.

The genes are TRBV15 and TRBJ1-2, with D possibly matching TRBD1 (5 bases). V was trimmed by 3 bases and J by 6 bases, leaving 17 bases between them. The germline V gene has CDR1 LNHNV and CDR2 YYDKDF (reference sequence). The CDR3 length is 15 residues. CDR3 loop: CATSSWESGSDGYTF. The CDR3 DNA reads as TGTGCCACCAGCAGTTGGGAATCAGGGTCGGATGGCTACACCTTC. The entire variable domain, with the rest obtained from reference TRBV15 and TRBJ1-2, is as follows: DAMVIQNPRYQVTQFGKPVTLSCSQTLNHNVMYWYQQKSSQAPKLLFHYYDKDFNNEADTPDNFQSRRPNTSFCFLDIRSPGLGDTAMYLCATSSWESGSDGYTFGSGTRLTVV.

This clonotype was seen a few times. The chain joins TRBV27 to TRBJ2-3; unclear D gene. From germline, CDR1 is MNHEY and CDR2 SMNVEV (reference sequence). The CDR3 contains 14 residues. The germline V and J ends were trimmed by 8 bases and 2 bases, with 14 bases remaining between them. The CDR3 nucleotides read TGTGCCAGCTTCCTAGGGTGGATCACAGATACGCAGTATTTT. It translates to CASFLGWITDTQYF.

For the CDR3, the DNA is TGTGCCAGCAGCTTAGAGCTCCCGTACCAAGAGACCCAGTACTTC. Its protein product is CASSLELPYQETQYF. V is TRBV7-8 and J is TRBJ2-5; no firm D call. V shed 1 base and J shed 0 bases, with 9 bases lying between them. The CDR3 totals 15 residues. Germline V gene lookup returns CDR1 SGHVS and CDR2 FQNEAQ.

This clonotype showed up many times. The rearrangement uses TRBV4-2 and TRBJ2-1, with 10 nucleotides matching TRBD2. Per germline, CDR1 LGHNA and CDR2 YNFKEQ. Losses at the gene ends were 1 base for V and 6 bases for J; bases not matched to a gene: 3. The CDR3 loop spans 15 amino acids. CDR3 residues: CASSQGLAGANEQFF. The CDR3 coding sequence is TGTGCCAGCAGCCAAGGACTAGCGGGTGCCAATGAGCAGTTCTTC.

This clonotype was picked up many times. The genes are TRBV9 and TRBJ2-1, with D perhaps assigned TRBD1 or TRBD2 (6 bases each). V was trimmed by 0 bases and J by 7 bases, leaving 17 bases between them. CDR1 is SGDLS and CDR2 is YYNGEE in the germline V gene. This CDR3 is built from 16 residues. The chain's CDR3 is CASSVDVTGTGNEQFF. The CDR3 nucleotides are TGTGCCAGCAGCGTAGATGTCACAGGGACTGGAAATGAGCAGTTCTTC.

The chain uses TRBV9 and TRBJ2-7; 7 nucleotides agree with TRBD1. J gave up 7 bases and V 0 bases, and 7 bases lay outside the gene matches. In germline, CDR1 is SGDLS, CDR2 YYNGEE. The CDR3 has 14 amino acids. This CDR3 reads CASSVAGDSWEQYF. The DNA of the CDR3 is TGTGCCAGCAGCGTAGCAGGGGACAGTTGGGAGCAGTACTTC.